Shown below are 23 T cell receptor beta chains from a single sample sequenced in a study of T cell changes during pregnancy in multiple sclerosis. Generated by immunoSEQ multiplex PCR, the TCRdb table keeps only in-frame clones and is missing some. This table has more than 60,000 clones, approximately 91% appearing once. This material consisted of peripheral blood, taken in the second trimester of pregnancy. Receptor source: a female donor with multiple sclerosis, enrolled in a pregnancy study.

The chain is built from TRBV19 and TRBJ1-6; 8 bases fit TRBD1. The V segment lost 7 bases and the J segment 6 bases; nucleotides outside the gene matches: 8. The CDR3 runs to 15 residues. Germline V lookup: CDR1 LNHDA, CDR2 SQIVND (reference sequence). The CDR3 here is CASTGTGGINSPLHF. CDR3 sequence (DNA): TGTGCCAGTACCGGGACAGGCGGGATTAATTCACCCCTCCACTTT.

The chain uses TRBV30 and TRBJ1-1, with 8 positions matching TRBD1. The CDR3 contains 14 residues. Trimming took 0 bases from V and 8 from J; bases not matched to a gene: 8. Germline V gene lookup returns CDR1 GTSNPN and CDR2 SVGIG (reference sequence). The CDR3, as DNA: TGTGCCTGGAGTGTACTAGGTGGACAGGGAGAAGCTTTCTTT. This translates into CAWSVLGGQGEAFF.

The chain joins TRBV28 to TRBJ1-2, with D uncertain. The CDR3 runs to 10 residues. Trimming pared 8 bases from V and 2 bases from J, leaving 3 bases between. CDR1 and CDR2 from the germline V gene are MDHEN and SYDVKM. CDR3 coding DNA: TGTGCCAGCGGCAACTATGGCTACACCTTC. Translation: CASGNYGYTF.

V is TRBV12-2 and J is TRBJ1-2. TRBV12-2 is a pseudogene locus. This CDR3 has 15 amino acids. The CDR3 protein is CASRLALSRSYGYTF. The CDR3 bases are TGTGCAAGTCGCTTAGCCCTCTCCCGGAGCTATGGCTACACCTTC.

This rearrangement joins TRBV5-1 to TRBJ2-6, with D unclear. Trimming shortened V by 4 bases and J by 0 bases, and 8 bases separated the two germline ends. CDR1 is SGHRS, CDR2 YFSETQ, per germline. This CDR3 is 15 amino acids long. The CDR3, as DNA: TGCGCCAGCAGCGAGGCAATCTCTGGGGCCAACGTCCTGACTTTC. Protein: CASSEAISGANVLTF.

The chain carries TRBV7-2 and TRBJ2-5; 7 nucleotides line up with TRBD1. The J segment lost 0 bases and the V segment lost 6 bases, leaving 7 bases of the junction unmatched. CDR1 and CDR2 (germline): SGHTA, FQGNSA. The CDR3 is 15 amino acids. CDR3 nucleotide sequence: TGTGCCAGCAGTCTTGACAGGGTAAACCAAGAGACCCAGTACTTC. It translates to CASSLDRVNQETQYF.

The chain couples TRBV7-9 to TRBJ1-1; tentatively, D is TRBD1 (5 bases). Trimming stripped 5 bases from V and 2 bases from J, with 12 bases between. Looked up from germline, CDR1 is SEHNR and CDR2 is FQNEAQ (reference sequence). The CDR3 has 14 amino acids. In nucleotides, the CDR3 is TGTGCCAGCAGCCGCGGGACGGTCAACACTGAAGCTTTCTTT. Its protein product is CASSRGTVNTEAFF.

The chain links TRBV18 to TRBJ1-1; tentative D call: TRBD1 (5 bases). Germline CDR1 reads KGHSH; CDR2 reads LQKENI. With 1 base removed from V and 2 bases from J, the gap between germline ends came to 11 bases. The CDR3 has 15 amino acids. The CDR3 DNA sequence: TGTGCCAGCTCACCACAGGGGCACTTCAACACTGAAGCTTTCTTT. As protein: CASSPQGHFNTEAFF.

The rearrangement uses TRBV19 and TRBJ1-1; D might be TRBD1 (5 bases). Trimming stripped 5 bases from V and 1 base from J, with 14 bases between. This CDR3 region has 15 residues. Germline-derived CDR1 and CDR2 are LNHDA and SQIVND (reference sequence). CDR3 sequence reads: CASSPGRGWNTEAFF. The DNA of the CDR3 is TGTGCCAGTAGTCCCGGGAGGGGTTGGAACACTGAAGCTTTCTTT. Full variable domain (remainder filled in from reference TRBV19 and TRBJ1-1): DGGITQSPKYLFRKEGQNVTLSCEQNLNHDAMYWYRQDPGQGLRLIYYSQIVNDFQKGDIAEGYSVSREKKESFPLTVTSAQKNPTAFYLCASSPGRGWNTEAFFGQGTRLTVV.

The chain uses TRBV9 and TRBJ2-1; D is perhaps TRBD2 (5 bases). Trimming removed 0 bases from V and 9 bases from J, with 10 bases in between. CDR3 length: 13 amino acids. The germline V gene encodes CDR1 SGDLS and CDR2 YYNGEE. The chain's CDR3 is CASSVDPEGEQFF. The CDR3 nucleotides are TGTGCCAGCAGCGTAGACCCAGAGGGTGAGCAGTTCTTC.

The J gene is TRBJ1-4, the V gene TRBV5-5; no clear D gene. Germline CDR1 SGHKS, CDR2 YYEKEE (reference sequence). Trimming removed 4 bases from V and 4 bases from J, with 17 bases in between. The CDR3 runs 16 residues. The CDR3 DNA reads as TGTGCCAGCAGCGCTACCACGGGGTTCGGTAATGAAAAACTGTTTTTT. Translated, it gives CASSATTGFGNEKLFF.

The chain has TRBV14 and TRBJ2-3; possibly TRBD2 for D (5 bases). Trimming pared 8 bases from V and 0 bases from J, leaving 9 bases between. Germline CDR1 reads SGHDN; CDR2 reads FVKESK. This CDR3 spans 13 amino acids. The CDR3 loop is CASGLTSTDTQYF. The CDR3 DNA follows: TGTGCCAGCGGACTTACGAGCACAGATACGCAGTATTTT.

In its sample, this clone was seen a few times. The V gene is TRBV27, the J gene TRBJ1-1; D might be TRBD1 (5 bases). The CDR3 runs 12 residues. Germline CDR1 reads MNHEY; CDR2 reads SMNVEV (reference sequence). Trimming pared 6 bases from V and 10 bases from J, leaving 15 bases between. CDR3 amino acids: CASSPTGNGAFF. The DNA for the CDR3 is TGTGCCAGCAGCCCAACAGGAAACGGAGCTTTCTTT.

This chain connects TRBV18 to TRBJ1-2; D is perhaps TRBD1 (5 bases). In germline, CDR1 is KGHSH, CDR2 LQKENI. Trimming shortened V by 3 bases and J by 3 bases, and 11 bases separated the two germline ends. This CDR3 has 14 amino acids. This CDR3 reads CASSPEGDYYGYTF. As DNA, the CDR3 is TGTGCCAGCTCACCGGAAGGGGATTACTATGGCTACACCTTC.

This clone was counted a single time. V usage is TRBV19 and J usage is TRBJ2-7, with a tentative D call TRBD1 (6 bases). V was shortened by 4 bases and J by 2 bases, with 12 bases between the two germline ends. There are 14 residues in the CDR3. Germline V gene data show CDR1 as LNHDA and CDR2 as SQIVND (reference sequence). CDR3 sequence: CASSTGRGAYEQYF. The CDR3 DNA follows: TGTGCCAGTAGTACAGGCAGGGGAGCCTACGAGCAGTACTTC.

This clone was detected once. CDR3 sequence (DNA): TGTGCCACTCGGAGGGCTAGCGGGAGCCAAGAGACCCAGTACTTC. Encoded protein: CATRRASGSQETQYF. The gene calls are TRBV5-4 and TRBJ2-5; TRBD2 agrees at 10 bases. The CDR3 covers 15 residues. The ends lost 9 bases at V and 1 base at J; junction bases unmatched: 9. Germline values: CDR1 SGHNT, CDR2 YYREEE (reference sequence).

The rearrangement uses TRBV4-2 and TRBJ2-1; 7 bases are a match to TRBD2. Germline CDR1 and CDR2: LGHNA and YNFKEQ. J gave up 7 bases and V 0 bases, and 9 bases lay outside the gene matches. The CDR3 sequence is 16 residues long. CDR3 nucleotides: TGTGCCAGCAGCCAAGATCTCAGCGGGATTAAAAATGAGCAGTTCTTC. It encodes CASSQDLSGIKNEQFF.

The CDR3 sequence: CASSRPQGEENIQYF. In DNA form, the CDR3 reads TGTGCCAGCAGCCGGCCACAGGGGGAAGAGAACATTCAGTACTTC. J is TRBJ2-4 and V is TRBV21-1; the DNA was not compared with TRBD1, the D call given in the table. TRBV21-1 is a pseudogene segment. The CDR3 runs 15 residues.

The CDR3 here is CASSLGRGSGGAEELFF. DNA for the CDR3: TGTGCCAGCAGCTTAGGCCGGGGTAGCGGGGGGGCCGAGGAGCTGTTTTTT. This rearrangement joins TRBV11-1 to TRBJ2-2, with 11 bases aligning to TRBD2. From germline, CDR1 is SGHAT and CDR2 FQDESV (reference sequence). V gave up 1 base and J gave up 10 bases; unmatched junction bases: 11. The CDR3 totals 17 residues.

The chain has TRBV2 and TRBJ2-1; a weak D match, TRBD1 (6 bases). V gave up 7 bases and J gave up 5 bases, with 15 bases separating them. Germline V gene data show CDR1 as SNHLY and CDR2 as FYNNEI. This CDR3 region has 14 residues. CDR3 residues: CASTEPGQNNEQFF. CDR3 nucleotide sequence: TGTGCCAGCACCGAGCCGGGACAAAACAATGAGCAGTTCTTC.

This sequence joins TRBV6-1 and TRBJ1-1; 7 nucleotides agree with TRBD1. This CDR3 is built from 13 residues. The germline CDR1 and CDR2 sequences are MNHNS and SASEGT. V lost 8 bases, J lost 4 bases, and 7 bases stayed unmatched. The CDR3 sequence: CASAETGRTEAFF. CDR3 bases: TGTGCCAGCGCTGAGACAGGGCGCACTGAAGCTTTCTTT.

The rearrangement uses TRBV28 and TRBJ2-4; 8 bases map to TRBD1. Germline V CDR1 and CDR2: MDHEN, SYDVKM. The CDR3 is 19 residues long. The J segment lost 0 bases and the V segment lost 6 bases, leaving 16 bases of the junction unmatched. The CDR3 region is CASSWRGQDPFLAKNIQYF. CDR3 nucleotide sequence: TGTGCCAGCAGCTGGAGGGGACAGGACCCTTTTTTAGCCAAAAACATTCAGTACTTC. Supplemented by reference TRBV28 and TRBJ2-4, the full variable domain reads DVKVTQSSRYLVKRTGEKVFLECVQDMDHENMFWYRQDPGLGLRLIYFSYDVKMKEKGDIPEGYSVSREKKERFSLILESASTNQTSMYLCASSWRGQDPFLAKNIQYFGAGTRLSVL.

This clone turned up a few times. The chain is built from TRBV5-5 and TRBJ2-3; tentatively, D is TRBD1 (7 bases). V was shortened by 1 base and J by 3 bases, with 12 bases between the two germline ends. Germline V CDR1 and CDR2: SGHKS, YYEKEE (reference sequence). The length of the CDR3 is 15 residues. The CDR3 DNA reads TGTGCCAGCAGCTTGTGGGCAGGGGGGACAGATACGCAGTATTTT. It specifies CASSLWAGGTDTQYF.